This is a list of T cell receptor beta chains from one sample in a study of cytomegalovirus exposure and HLA in healthy donors. Clones were sequenced by immunoSEQ multiplex PCR, and TCRdb holds only the in-frame ones, with some missing. There are tens of thousands of clones in the sample; 72% occur only once, and roughly 6.5% lies in the top ten. Sequenced material: PBMCs. Receptor source: a man between 25 and 39 years old in good health and CMV-seronegative. Each CDR3 is given with its conserved first and last residue. Clone size is given for some rows only: seen once, a few or many times, or a class if the clone is expanded.

V gene	clone size	J gene	CDR3 length	CDR3 protein
TRBV10-2	NA	TRBJ2-7	15	CASSESGVSSYEQYF
TRBV5-6	NA	TRBJ2-5	13	CASRREEGETQYF
TRBV21-1	once	TRBJ1-5	15	CASSGGRQGNQPQHF
TRBV19	NA	NA	15	CASTPGGGGFYEQYF
TRBV18	once	TRBJ2-5	15	CASSPKAWGRETQYF
TRBV10-3	few	TRBJ2-5	13	CAISDPVQETQYF
TRBV6-5	NA	TRBJ1-5	15	CASSYQGAADQPQHF
TRBV5-1	NA	TRBJ2-7	14	CASSLGTSGEKQYF
TRBV29-1	NA	TRBJ2-7	13	CSVLGNSVYEQYF
TRBV6-5	NA	TRBJ2-3	11	CASSYRDKEYF
TRBV5-4	NA	TRBJ2-1	15	CASSITSGRANEQFF
TRBV6-5	NA	TRBJ2-7	16	CASSYSKLAGHYEQYF
TRBV16	NA	TRBJ1-1	15	CASSPWGGLNTEAFF
TRBV5-4	NA	TRBJ2-5	15	CASSWRLAGVETQYF
TRBV27	NA	TRBJ2-7	15	CASSPQAGGVFEQYF
TRBV9	NA	TRBJ2-3	15	CASSASGRAADTQYF
TRBV11-2	NA	TRBJ2-7	15	CASSLDGRTHYEQYF
TRBV5-8	NA	TRBJ2-4	15	CASSPGEVGLDIQYF
TRBV6-1	NA	TRBJ1-5	13	CASSEAALQPQHF
TRBV4-1	NA	TRBJ1-2	15	CASSQGAGTGQGYTF
TRBV30	NA	TRBJ1-1	12	CAWSPIQGRAFF
TRBV5-4	few	TRBJ1-2	15	CASSPDRLTYYGYTF
TRBV5-5	NA	TRBJ2-7	16	CASSLVASGRAYEQYF
TRBV4-2	large	TRBJ2-5	17	CASSQGTGKGFGETQYF
TRBV5-1	few	TRBJ1-4	16	CASSRSEGANDEKLFF
TRBV28	NA	TRBJ2-7	14	CASSFVGEAYEQYF
TRBV18	NA	TRBJ2-5	15	CASSPRTGTAETQYF
TRBV18	NA	TRBJ2-1	20	CASSPTSGRASISLDNEQFF